A selection of T cell receptor beta chains follows, all from one sample in a study of regulatory T cells in long-lasting Graves disease. TCRdb passed the multiplex PCR reads through MiXCR, listing each CDR3 protein once. The sample lists approximately 440,000 distinct CDR3 sequences, around 24% seen once, with 26% in the top ten. Material: peripheral blood mononuclear cells (PBMCs), obtained when the disease was refractory, from a patient treated with antithyroid drugs. These receptors were obtained from a female donor with Graves disease. The CDR3 runs from the conserved cysteine through the conserved F or W. The order of the fields is J gene, CDR3 length, V gene, clone size, D gene, CDR3 DNA, CDR3 protein. D genes are given only for firm matches. Size tells how often a clone was seen (once, few, many) or the class of an expanded clone, and some rows leave it out.

TRBJ2-7	14	TRBV5-1	few	TRBD1	TGCGCCAGCAGCGGAAAGGGGGCCTCCTACGAGCAGTACTTC	CASSGKGASYEQYF
TRBJ2-7	15	TRBV2	NA	TRBD2	TGTGCCAGCAACCTACTAGCGGGGGGTCACGGAGAGCAGTACTTC	CASNLLAGGHGEQYF
TRBJ1-5	13	TRBV20-1	many	NA	TGCAGTGCTAAGTTGGGAAGCAATCAGCCCCAGCATTTT	CSAKLGSNQPQHF
TRBJ2-1	13	TRBV2	NA	TRBD2	TGTGCCAGCAGACTAGCGGGAGACAATGAGCAGTTCTTC	CASRLAGDNEQFF
TRBJ1-1	18	TRBV6-1	many	NA	TGTGCCAGCAGTCCGATAATACACACCTCGAAGAGGAACACTGAAGCTTTCTTT	CASSPIIHTSKRNTEAFF
TRBJ2-2	15	TRBV6-1	NA	NA	TGTGCCAGCAGGAACGGACTGATGAACACCGGGGAGCTGTTTTTT	CASRNGLMNTGELFF
TRBJ1-2	15	TRBV5-5	NA	NA	TGTGCCAGCAGAACCGGGACGCAGACTAACTATGGCTACACCTTC	CASRTGTQTNYGYTF
TRBJ1-2	15	TRBV19	few	TRBD1	TGTGCCAGTAGTAACGGACAGGCCCTTAACTATGGCTACACCTTC	CASSNGQALNYGYTF
TRBJ1-2	17	TRBV6-5	many	NA	TGTGCCAGCAGTTACGGCCCACAGGGTTACGGATTGGATGGCTACACCTTC	CASSYGPQGYGLDGYTF
TRBJ2-6	17	TRBV6-1	few	NA	TGTGCCAGCACCAATATCGCGGAATCGTCTGGGGCCAACGTCCTGACTTTC	CASTNIAESSGANVLTF
TRBJ2-7	14	TRBV10-3	few	NA	TGTGCCATCAGTGAGGTGACGGGTGGGTACGAGCAGTACTTC	CAISEVTGGYEQYF
TRBJ1-5	15	TRBV30	NA	NA	TGTGCCTGGAGTGAGACAGGTGGGAGCAATCAGCCCCAGCATTTT	CAWSETGGSNQPQHF
TRBJ2-7	15	TRBV5-1	NA	NA	TGCGCCAGCAGCCCTGGTTGGGACGGAGACTACGAGCAGTACTTC	CASSPGWDGDYEQYF
TRBJ1-2	13	TRBV25-1	NA	NA	TGTGCCAGCAGTGGGGACGCCGGATATGGCTACACCTTC	CASSGDAGYGYTF
TRBJ1-5	22	TRBV12-3/TRBV12-4	few	NA	TGTGCCAGCAGTTTAGCGCGCTTACTCGGACAGACAAAACAAGATAGCAATCAGCCCCAGCATTTT	CASSLARLLGQTKQDSNQPQHF
TRBJ2-3	16	TRBV6-1	NA	TRBD2	TGTGCCAGCAGTGATATCGCGGGAGCTAGCACAGATACGCAGTATTTT	CASSDIAGASTDTQYF
TRBJ1-5	17	TRBV28	many	TRBD1	TGTGCCAGCAGTTCTAGGACAGGGGCGGTTAGCAATCAGCCCCAGCATTTT	CASSSRTGAVSNQPQHF
TRBJ1-1	11	TRBV28	many	NA	TGTGCCAGCAGAACGGAGGCTGAAGCTTTCTTT	CASRTEAEAFF
TRBJ1-3	15	TRBV6-1	few	TRBD1	TGTGCCAGCAGTGAAGCGGTGGACAGGGTGAACACCATATATTTT	CASSEAVDRVNTIYF
TRBJ2-5	14	TRBV12-3/TRBV12-4	many	NA	TGTGCCAGCAGTCTCTGGGGGGTGTCGGAGACCCAGTACTTC	CASSLWGVSETQYF
TRBJ1-5	17	TRBV5-1	few	TRBD1	TGCGCCAGCAGCCCCCTCCCTCCGGGACAGGGAAATCAGCCCCAGCATTTT	CASSPLPPGQGNQPQHF
TRBJ2-7	14	TRBV6-1	NA	NA	TGTGCCAGCAGTGTTGACGGCCATGTTTACGAGCAGTACTTC	CASSVDGHVYEQYF
TRBJ1-1	15	TRBV7-9	few	NA	TGTGCCAGCAGCTTTCTATTACTTCAGGACACTGAAGCTTTCTTT	CASSFLLLQDTEAFF
TRBJ1-3	16	TRBV2	many	NA	TGTGCCAGCAGTCCCTTGGGCGGATCCTCTGGAAACACCATATATTTT	CASSPLGGSSGNTIYF
TRBJ2-1	16	TRBV3-1	NA	TRBD2	TGTGCCAGCAGTTCGACTAGCGGGAGGGGATTGGATGAGCAGTTCTTC	CASSSTSGRGLDEQFF
TRBJ2-5	15	TRBV12-3/TRBV12-4	NA	TRBD1	TGTGCCAGCAGTCTAGGTACAGGGGCCTCAGAGACCCAGTACTTC	CASSLGTGASETQYF
TRBJ2-5	15	TRBV5-4	NA	TRBD1	TGTGCCAGCAGCTTACCGGGACAGGGTGCAGAGACCCAGTACTTC	CASSLPGQGAETQYF
TRBJ1-3	11	TRBV6-1	NA	NA	TGTGCCAGCCGCGAGGGAAACACCATATATTTT	CASREGNTIYF
TRBJ1-2	15	TRBV9	NA	NA	TGTGCCAGCAGCGTGTCTGGGGTGGCTAACTATGGCTACACCTTC	CASSVSGVANYGYTF
TRBJ2-5	19	TRBV7-2	NA	NA	TGTGCCAGCAGCTTTCAACCGGGAGATAACGGGCAACCTGAAGAGACCCAGTACTTC	CASSFQPGDNGQPEETQYF
TRBJ2-7	17	TRBV28	NA	NA	TGTGCCAGCAGTCTCCCGGGACCGCTGTCTAGCTCCTACGAGCAGTACTTC	CASSLPGPLSSSYEQYF
TRBJ2-1	15	TRBV12-3/TRBV12-4	many	TRBD2	TGTGCCAGCAGTTATCTAAGCGGGAGGGCTGATGAGCAGTTCTTC	CASSYLSGRADEQFF
TRBJ2-7	11	TRBV29-1	NA	NA	TGCAGCGTGATGGACAGCTACGAGCAGTACTTC	CSVMDSYEQYF
TRBJ2-5	13	TRBV15	NA	NA	TGTGCCACCAGCACTACACGCCGGGAGACCCAGTACTTC	CATSTTRRETQYF
TRBJ1-1	13	TRBV5-6	NA	NA	TGTGCCAGCAGCCCGCTGGGGGCGGGTGAAGCTTTCTTT	CASSPLGAGEAFF
TRBJ1-3	14	TRBV5-1	NA	NA	TGCGCCAGCAGCGGGCAGAATTCTGGAAACACCATATATTTT	CASSGQNSGNTIYF
TRBJ2-5	17	TRBV28	many	TRBD2	TGTGCCAGCAGTCCTGACCTACTGGGAGGGATGGAAGAGACCCAGTACTTC	CASSPDLLGGMEETQYF